The 5 T cell receptor beta chains in this list originate from one sample, sequenced in a study of identifying expanded T cells in peripheral blood. The assay was immunoSEQ multiplex PCR, and TCRdb's table has in-frame clones only and misses some. This sample has about 100,000 clones, with roughly 88% found just once. Input material: blood. The receptors here all came from a person between 18 and 70 years old in good health.

The chain couples TRBV5-1 to TRBJ1-1, with unresolved D. Trimming cost V 5 bases and J 1 base, with 9 bases left between them. CDR3 length: 13 amino acids. Germline CDR1 SGHRS, CDR2 YFSETQ. DNA of the CDR3: TGCGCCAGCAGTCAAGGCCGGAACACTGAAGCTTTCTTT. It yields the protein CASSQGRNTEAFF.

The chain recombines TRBV18 with TRBJ1-2; 8 bases map to TRBD1. Germline trimming cut 3 bases from V and 5 bases from J; bases unmatched to any gene: 8. The CDR3 covers 15 residues. Germline V gene lookup returns CDR1 KGHSH and CDR2 LQKENI. The CDR3 here is CASSPEDRAWYGYTF. The CDR3 DNA reads TGTGCCAGCTCACCGGAGGACAGGGCTTGGTATGGCTACACCTTC. The whole variable domain, remainder taken from reference TRBV18 and TRBJ1-2, is NAGVMQNPRHLVRRRGQEARLRCSPMKGHSHVYWYRQLPEEGLKFMVYLQKENIIDESGMPKERFSAEFPKEGPSILRIQQVVRGDSAAYFCASSPEDRAWYGYTFGSGTRLTVV.

The chain recombines TRBV10-1 with TRBJ1-1; 9 bases are shared with TRBD1. With V trimmed by 3 bases and J by 9 bases, 2 bases remained unmatched. Germline loops: CDR1 WNHNN, CDR2 SYGVQD (reference sequence). The CDR3 has 12 amino acids. The CDR3 spells CASSEGTGKAFF. In DNA form, the CDR3 reads TGCGCCAGCAGTGAAGGGACAGGGAAAGCTTTCTTT.

The CDR3 loop reads CASKRGNEQFF. Here the CDR3 DNA reads TGTGCCAGCAAGAGGGGGAATGAGCAGTTCTTC. The rearrangement links TRBV2 to TRBJ2-1; D might be TRBD1 (6 bases). Germline CDR1 and CDR2: SNHLY and FYNNEI. Between the trimmed V and J ends, which lost 7 bases and 7 bases, there was a span of 8 bases. The CDR3 length is 11 residues.

The chain is built from TRBV11-3 and TRBJ2-2; TRBD2 matches 7 bases. CDR1 is SGHNT and CDR2 is YENEEA in the germline V gene. After removal of 3 bases from V and 5 bases from J, the junction contained 3 bases not matched to a gene. The CDR3 runs 14 residues. The chain's CDR3 is CASSLGGETGELFF. CDR3 DNA sequence: TGTGCCAGCAGCTTGGGAGGGGAAACCGGGGAGCTGTTTTTT.